This TCR beta chain derives from a study of T cells expressing NK-cell markers. About the study: The authors sequenced eight donors, of whom seven were HCMV-seropositive and one was seronegative.

TCRdb re-called the 5' RACE reads and shows each CDR3 protein once, DNA omitted. The sample spans about 160,000 distinct CDR3 sequences; the ten largest clones claim 15% to 20%. The source material was blood T cells: a sorted CD56 or NKG2C T cell subset, CD4+ or CD8+ T cells, or bulk PBMC T cells (not recorded which). This TCR came from a woman aged 18-69 years in good health.

This chain's CDR3 is CSALQPGRKGQPQHF. The chain is built from TRBV20-1 and TRBJ1-5; TCRdb reports TRBD1, a call that lacks DNA to check it against. This CDR3 is built from 15 residues. Germline V lookup: CDR1 DFQATT, CDR2 SNEGSKA (reference sequence).